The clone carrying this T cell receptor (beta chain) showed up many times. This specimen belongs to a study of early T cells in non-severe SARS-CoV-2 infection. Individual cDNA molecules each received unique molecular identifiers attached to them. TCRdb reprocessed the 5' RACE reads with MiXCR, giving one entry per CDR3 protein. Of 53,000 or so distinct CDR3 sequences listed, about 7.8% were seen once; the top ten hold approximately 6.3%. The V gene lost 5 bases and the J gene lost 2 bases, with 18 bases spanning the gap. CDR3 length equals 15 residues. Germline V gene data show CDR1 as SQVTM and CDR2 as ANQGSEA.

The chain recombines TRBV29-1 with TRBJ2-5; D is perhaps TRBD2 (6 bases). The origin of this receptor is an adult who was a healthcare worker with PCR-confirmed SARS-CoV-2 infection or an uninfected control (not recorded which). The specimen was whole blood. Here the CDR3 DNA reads TGCAGCGTTCGACCGGGAGTTACAACTCAAGAGACCCAGTACTTC. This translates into CSVRPGVTTQETQYF.